This T cell receptor (beta chain) was identified during a study of cytomegalovirus exposure and HLA in healthy donors. Healthy donors of bone marrow made up the group. V trimming: 4 bases; J trimming: 0 bases; junction bases outside the gene matches: 12. Per the germline V gene, CDR1 is SGHRS and CDR2 is YFSETQ. The length of the CDR3 is 17 residues. Both 60 Vbeta primers and 13 Jbeta primers went into the PCR. Per the original data handling: Roughly 73 million unique TCR beta chains, around 10 million of them shared, were counted by a later analysis. Sequenced by immunoSEQ multiplex PCR; TCRdb stores in-frame clones only, minus some. The V and J calls and clone size were taken over from that table, and D and trimming were inferred from the DNA. This sample has fewer than 200,000 clones; roughly 74% occur once, and the top ten carry roughly an eighth.

The chain joins TRBV5-1 to TRBJ2-7, with 8 nucleotides matching TRBD1. Sequenced material: PBMCs. This receptor was obtained from a woman in her 30s in good health and CMV-seropositive. CDR3 in DNA: TGCGCCAGCAGCCCTACTGCGACAGGGGTTGCCTCCTACGAGCAGTACTTC. Encoded protein: CASSPTATGVASYEQYF.